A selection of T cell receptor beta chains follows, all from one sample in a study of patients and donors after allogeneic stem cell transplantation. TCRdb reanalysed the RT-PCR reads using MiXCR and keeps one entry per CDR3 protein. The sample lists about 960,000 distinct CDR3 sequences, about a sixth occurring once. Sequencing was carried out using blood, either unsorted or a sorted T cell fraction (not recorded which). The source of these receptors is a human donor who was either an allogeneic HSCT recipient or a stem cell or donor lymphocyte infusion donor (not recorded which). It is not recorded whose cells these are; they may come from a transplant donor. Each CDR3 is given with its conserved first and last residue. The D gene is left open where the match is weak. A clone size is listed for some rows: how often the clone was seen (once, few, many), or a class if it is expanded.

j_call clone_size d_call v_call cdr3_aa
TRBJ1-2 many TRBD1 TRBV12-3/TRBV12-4 CASSLRTGRAGYTF
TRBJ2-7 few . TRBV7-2 CASSLNGQKNEQYF
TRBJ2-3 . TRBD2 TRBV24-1 CATSGRTRAGGNTDTQYF
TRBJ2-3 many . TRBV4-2 CASSGGTDTQYF
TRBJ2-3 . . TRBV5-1 CASSPSWAGYSTDTQYF
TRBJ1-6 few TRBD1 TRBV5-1 CASSKQFVRGQSPLHF
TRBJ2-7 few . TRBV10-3 CAITGGARYEQYF
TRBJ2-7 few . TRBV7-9 CASSSLGWQSSYEQYF
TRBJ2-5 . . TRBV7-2 CASTRGVAGYQETQYF
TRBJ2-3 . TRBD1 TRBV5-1 CASSPYRDRGQPSTDTQYF
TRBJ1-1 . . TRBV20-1 CSASMDSMNTEAFF
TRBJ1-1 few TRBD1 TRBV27 CASSKIRDRGDTEAFF
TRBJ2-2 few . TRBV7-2 CASSLLAVSTGELFF
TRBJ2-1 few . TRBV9 CASSGLRVEQFF
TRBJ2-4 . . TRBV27 CASSLVGWAGEIAKNIQYF
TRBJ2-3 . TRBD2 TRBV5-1 CASSHGLAGDTTDTQYF
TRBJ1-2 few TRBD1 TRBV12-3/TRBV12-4 CASSDTGTVLLNYGYTF
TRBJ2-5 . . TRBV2 CASRRSLGRETQYF
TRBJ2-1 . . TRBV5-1 CASRQGPDNEQFF
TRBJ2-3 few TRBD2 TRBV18 CASSPRLADTDTQYF
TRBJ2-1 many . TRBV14 CASSQAYNEQFF
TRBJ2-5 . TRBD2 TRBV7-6 CASSLVPSGGIQETQYF
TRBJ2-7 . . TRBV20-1 CSARDLRGVWEQYF
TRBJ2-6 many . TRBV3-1 CASSTRTGEVPGANVLTF
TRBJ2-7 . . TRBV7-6 CASSRSGYWEQYF
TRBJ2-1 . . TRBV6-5 CASSYFTGGYNEQFF
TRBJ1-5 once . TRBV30 CAWSRGTDNQPQHF
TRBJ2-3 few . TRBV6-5 CASSYGVYERDTQYF
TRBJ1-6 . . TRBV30 CAWSLDSYNSPLHF
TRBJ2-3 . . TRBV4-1 CASSPVPGSDTQYF
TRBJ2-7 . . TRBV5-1 CASSLSRTLRLHSYEQYF
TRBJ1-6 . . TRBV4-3 CASSQEAGDNSPLHF
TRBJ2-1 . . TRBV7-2 CASSPENFEQFF
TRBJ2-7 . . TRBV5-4 CASSSAQLVYEQYF
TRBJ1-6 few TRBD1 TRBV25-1 CASGGQGSSPLHF
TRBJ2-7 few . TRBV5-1 CASSFGGTYYEQYF
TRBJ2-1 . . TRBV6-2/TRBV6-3 CAVRTGYNEQFF
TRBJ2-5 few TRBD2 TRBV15 CATSRTRGGPETQYF
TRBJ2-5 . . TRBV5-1 CACSYEREETQYF
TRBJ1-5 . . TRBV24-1 CATSDPRGDNQPQHF
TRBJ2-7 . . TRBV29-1 CSVEGGQGLSYEQYF
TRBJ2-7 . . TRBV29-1 CSVRDRTYEQYF